This T cell receptor beta chain derives from a study of T cell changes during pregnancy in multiple sclerosis (dated by TCRdb to between 2017 and 2020). With respect to the entire study: Changes in the T cell repertoire over the course of pregnancy were examined in this study in women with multiple sclerosis.

CDR3 length: 15 amino acids, cysteine to phenylalanine. Of all the DNA, just the CDR3 is kept, 45 bases in frame from base 1. The germline V gene sets CDR1 to SGHTA and CDR2 to FQGNSA. The junction shows trimming of 5 bases on V and 3 bases on J, and the gene matches do not reach 6 bases of it. Turning to this clone: What antigen it recognizes has not been identified. Nothing much larger sits one base from this clone, and base qualities are not available.

Preparation of the library involved the immunoSEQ multiplex PCR assay. TCRdb stores this immuneACCESS table with in-frame sequences only. Part of the clones is absent; in the studies checked, under half of the shortfall reflects unresolved V genes, and no reason is known for the rest. This sample lists 50,000 or so clones; approximately 94% were detected once. The ten largest clonotypes hold more than 0.25% of the sample. This receptor was obtained from a female donor with multiple sclerosis, enrolled in a pregnancy study. The sequence links TRBV7-2 to TRBJ1-5, and TRBD1 aligns with 8 junction nucleotides. Here the sequenced sample was CD4+ T cells from peripheral blood mononuclear cells, taken in the third trimester of pregnancy. In nucleotides, the sequence is TGTGCCAGCAGCCTAACAGGGGGTTTCAATCAGCCCCAGCATTTT. Translated, it reads CASSLTGGFNQPQHF.